The T cell receptor beta chain described here comes from a study of cytomegalovirus exposure and HLA in healthy donors (dated by TCRdb to about 2017). Notes on the research overall: In an earlier analysis of some 610 of the donors, around 290 Gb of sequence data and just under 120 million unique TCR beta sequences from 180 million or so T cells were reported. In a later genetic analysis, genome-wide SNP genotypes for 398 of the 666 donors were used, and that subset was treated as a discovery cohort. Among almost 400 genotyped donors of the cohort, an average of roughly 240,000 unique TCR beta nucleotide sequences were sequenced per donor, roughly a sixth of them non-productive. Both class I and class II loci were covered by HLA typing, at four-digit resolution. High-throughput TCR immunosequencing, statistical association of individual TCRs with disease status, and machine learning were combined to predict cytomegalovirus infection status. An earlier analysis of approximately 640 of the donors applied high-throughput TCR beta sequencing to assess whether each TCR beta V gene segment acted as functional or pseudogenic. Because of strong linkage in the cohort, 4 to 6 DR-DQ haplotypes were treated as single units for association and clustering. Besides the first cohort of roughly 700 subjects, a separate validation cohort made up of some 110 different subjects was used. The genetic ancestry cluster associated with self-reported Caucasian donors included roughly four fifths of the 398 genotyped donors. Rather than drawing on any new phenotypic data, the later analysis identified candidate immune exposures from TCR beta sequences and the way those sequences occurred across donors. Roughly 300 gigabases of sequencing data and tens of millions of unique TCR sequences were included in an early release covering 550 to 800 HLA-typed donors. Typing coverage varied by locus: roughly 629-630 donors for A, B, C, DRB1 and DQB1; approximately 520 for DQA1; 600 to 610 for DPA1; 450 to 480 for DPB1. The study used immunosequencing to profile the T cell repertoires of several hundred subjects and linked those repertoires to cytomegalovirus serostatus. Every discovery cohort repertoire had been produced on one sequencing platform. Donor age, sex, ethnicity and CMV serostatus were compiled together with the repertoire data. The study aimed to test whether cataloging public T cell receptors could reveal signatures of past pathogen exposure. A later analysis re-examined previously published TCR beta repertoires from about 670 donors and added high-resolution HLA genotyping to investigate patterns of TCR occurrence.

The method was the immunoSEQ multiplex PCR assay. For the multiplex PCR, a mixture combining 60 forward primers for TCR Vbeta segments and 13 reverse primers for TCR Jbeta segments was used. Amplification of the CDR3 region of rearranged TCR beta genes was performed with a multiplex PCR assay on genomic DNA. The Illumina HiSeq System was used to sequence the amplified TCR beta libraries as 87-base-pair reads. The source study handled its data this way. A later analysis tallied approximately 87 million unique TCR beta chains across the 700 or so repertoires, and around 10 million of those chains were shared by two or more donors. Raw reads were error-corrected and collapsed into unique sequences with a nearest-neighbor algorithm that merged closely related sequences to remove PCR and sequencing errors. Alignment of CDR3 sequences to IMGT reference sequences was used to assign V, D and J gene segments. For a sequence to be retained, at least a six-nucleotide match to both a V gene segment and a J gene segment was required. Rearrangements were called productive when the CDR3 lacked stop codons and stayed in frame with V and J; all others were non-productive. CDR3 was defined according to IMGT convention as the region running from the second conserved V-encoded cysteine to the conserved J-encoded phenylalanine. The earlier analysis of around 640 of the donors excluded sequences that lacked an unambiguous match to a single V gene segment. An earlier analysis of a few hundred of the donors classified V segments as functional when productive rearrangements were above 56.7% and as segregating when the standard deviation between donors was above 5%. To diagnose cytomegalovirus status from the catalog of TCR beta chain sequences, a statistical classification framework was built. V and J gene assignment, in a later analysis, came from comparing TCR nucleotide sequences with IMGT/GENE-DB human TR gene sequences. A later analysis assigned CDR3 sequences and most-parsimonious VDJ recombination scenarios with the TCRdist pipeline. In a later analysis, each TCR beta chain was defined by its CDR3 amino acid sequence together with its V-gene family, and reads lacking a unique V-gene family were excluded. A later analysis removed several hundred highly shared, low-generation-probability nucleotide sequences to deal with suspected cross-contamination and a sequencing artifact. In a later analysis, a clonal expansion index was calculated for each public chain from normalized within-repertoire ranks of inferred template counts. In a later analysis, generation probabilities were computed using a VDJ recombination model fitted to out-of-frame rearrangements, and the results were checked against IGoR. Hypergeometric tests were used in a later analysis to score TCR-TCR, TCR-HLA and TCR-CMV co-occurrence, with a repertoire-size bias correction applied to the TCR pairs. In a later analysis, false discovery rates were estimated by permuting HLA or CMV assignments 20 times. A later analysis grouped co-occurring TCRs with DBSCAN, adding TCRdist sequence similarity when clustering within HLA-allele-positive subsets. Repertoires with fewer than 30,000 or more than 120,000 public chains, plus five repertoires with anomalous nucleotide sharing, were excluded from co-occurrence clustering. TCRdb's version of the immuneACCESS table is confined to in-frame rearrangements and falls short of the full clone set. An unresolved V gene accounts for under half of the shortfall where checked; the remainder is of unknown origin. The DNA gave D and trimming, while V, J and clone size come from that table. The table for this sample lists roughly 97,000 clones; roughly 78% of them were counted only once. The biggest ten clones account for more than 1.5% of the sample.

In the case of this clone: Its target antigen remains unknown. Base qualities are missing; no much larger clone stands one base away.

The cohort comprised fewer than 750 healthy bone marrow donors. All cohort members were sampled while nominally healthy, although unrecorded immune exposures were likely present. The donor tested CMV seronegative and was one of the 352 seronegative cohort members. A peripheral blood sample was provided by each donor, and peripheral blood mononuclear cells were used for TCR beta sequencing. The Qiagen DNeasy Blood Extraction Kit was used to extract genomic DNA from the blood cell samples. General conclusions and limits of the study: A further reported finding was that TCR beta sequences accurately predicted the HLA-A and HLA-B alleles for most subjects in the first cohort. Around 16 rarely observed V segments, including chromosome 9 orphons, were excluded from the earlier analysis of several hundred of the donors because counts were too low. In a later genetic analysis, fewer N-insertions in productive TCRs were reported among donors in an Asian-associated ancestry cluster than the approximately 670-donor mean. The presence/absence analyses assumed that sequencing depth was roughly uniform across donors, and that assumption may not be true. A total of about 180 TCR beta chains were listed by the study as associated with cytomegalovirus. A few of the identified cytomegalovirus-associated TCR beta chains were confirmed in vitro to be specific for cytomegalovirus antigens. A later analysis found that most CMV-associated TCR beta chains appeared HLA-restricted, with HLA associations seemingly driven largely by CMV exposure. Correlated functional status among segregating V segments might reflect linkage disequilibrium, but an unknown experimental factor could not be ruled out. While some public TCRs were present in many individuals, most TCR sequences turned up only very rarely across donors. Assigning TCR associations to individual alleles was difficult when HLA alleles, especially DR and DQ, strongly co-occurred. Specific HLA alleles were associated with around 18,000 TCR beta sequences at a false discovery rate of 0.05 in a later analysis. In a later analysis, several top co-occurrence clusters were reported to appear linked to parvovirus B19, influenza, CMV and Epstein-Barr virus. A later genetic analysis associated a missense DCLRE1C variant with V-gene and J-gene trimming of TCR beta chains, and an independent cohort replicated the association. In a later analysis, the rate of TCR association differed among HLA loci, with DRB1 alleles having the most associated TCRs and HLA-C alleles having the fewest. In a later analysis, HLA-associated TCR beta chains were found to be more clonally expanded and to have lower generation probabilities than equally common non-associated chains. In an earlier analysis of some 540 of the donors, most TCR beta V segments appeared in productive rearrangements about 87% or about 30% of the time, broadly matching IMGT annotations. Some IMGT-functional V segments, including TRBV6-2 and TRBV6-3, could not be distinguished by the 87-base-pair reads and were therefore excluded. The classifier was reported to diagnose cytomegalovirus status with high specificity and sensitivity in both the original and validation cohorts. Because HLA typing was unavailable for some donors at each locus, only the typed subset was used in association tests. It was suggested by the authors that the approach could potentially be generalized to other disease states and immunological phenotypes. The sequencing pipeline was judged likely to have produced a cluster of highly shared sequence variants as a technical artifact. The only immune exposure information available for the cohort was CMV serostatus. In this cohort, only TCR beta chains were sequenced, and detectable features were limited by the absence of alpha or paired-chain data.

The CDR3 contains 13 residues, cysteine and phenylalanine counted. The kept DNA is CDR3 alone, 39 bases in frame from the first base. V and J are truncated by 3 bases and 3 bases respectively, leaving an intervening sequence of 8 bases. Looking up the germline V gene yields CDR1 SGHVS and CDR2 FQNEAQ. This TCR derives from a woman aged 40 to 50 in good health and CMV-seronegative. The material sequenced was PBMCs. Recombination linked TRBV7-8 to TRBJ1-1; no D gene can be assigned with confidence. Read as DNA, the sequence is TGTGCCAGCAGCTTTTTGAGGGACACTGAAGCTTTCTTT. The encoded protein is CASSFLRDTEAFF.